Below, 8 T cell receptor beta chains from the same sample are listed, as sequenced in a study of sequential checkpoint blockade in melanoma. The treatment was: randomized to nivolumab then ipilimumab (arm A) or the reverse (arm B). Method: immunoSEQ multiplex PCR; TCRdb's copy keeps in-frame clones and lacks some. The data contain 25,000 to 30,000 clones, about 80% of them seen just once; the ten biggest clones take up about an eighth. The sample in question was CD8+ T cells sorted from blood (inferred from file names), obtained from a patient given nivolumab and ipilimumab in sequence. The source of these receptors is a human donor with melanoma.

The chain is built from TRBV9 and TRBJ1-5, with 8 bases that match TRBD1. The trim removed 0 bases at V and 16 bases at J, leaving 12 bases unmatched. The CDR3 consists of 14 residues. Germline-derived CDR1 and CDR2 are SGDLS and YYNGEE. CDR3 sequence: CASSVGNPGQALHF. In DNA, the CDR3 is TGTGCCAGCAGCGTAGGAAATCCGGGACAGGCTCTACATTTT.

The chain's CDR3 is CASSQDRERNEKLFF. For the CDR3, the DNA is TGCGCCAGCAGCCAAGATCGCGAGCGTAATGAAAAACTGTTTTTT. The J gene is TRBJ1-4, the V gene TRBV4-1; no reliable D call. V dropped 0 bases and J dropped 4 bases, with 9 bases sitting between them. CDR1 is MGHRA and CDR2 is YSYEKL in the germline V gene. The CDR3 is made up of 15 amino acids.

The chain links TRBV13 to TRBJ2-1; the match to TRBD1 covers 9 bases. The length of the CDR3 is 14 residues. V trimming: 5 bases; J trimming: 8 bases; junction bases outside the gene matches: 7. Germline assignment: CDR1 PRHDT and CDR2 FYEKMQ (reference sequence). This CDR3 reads CASSTRTGADEQFF. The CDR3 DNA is TGTGCCAGCAGCACTAGGACAGGGGCCGATGAGCAGTTCTTC. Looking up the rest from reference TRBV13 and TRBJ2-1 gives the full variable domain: AAGVIQSPRHLIKEKRETATLKCYPIPRHDTVYWYQQGPGQDPQFLISFYEKMQSDKGSIPDRFSAQQFSDYHSELNMSSLELGDSALYFCASSTRTGADEQFFGPGTRLTVL.

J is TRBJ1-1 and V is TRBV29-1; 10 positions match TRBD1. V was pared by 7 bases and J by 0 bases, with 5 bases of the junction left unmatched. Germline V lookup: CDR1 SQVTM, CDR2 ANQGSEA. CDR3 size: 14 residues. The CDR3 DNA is TGCAGCGCCATGACAGGGGGCTTGAACACTGAAGCTTTCTTT. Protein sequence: CSAMTGGLNTEAFF.

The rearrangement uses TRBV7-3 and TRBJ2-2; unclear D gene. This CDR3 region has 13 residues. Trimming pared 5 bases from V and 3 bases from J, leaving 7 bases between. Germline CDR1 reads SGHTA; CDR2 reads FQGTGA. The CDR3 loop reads CASSPLYTGELFF. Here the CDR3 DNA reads TGTGCCAGCAGCCCCCTCTACACCGGGGAGCTGTTTTTT.

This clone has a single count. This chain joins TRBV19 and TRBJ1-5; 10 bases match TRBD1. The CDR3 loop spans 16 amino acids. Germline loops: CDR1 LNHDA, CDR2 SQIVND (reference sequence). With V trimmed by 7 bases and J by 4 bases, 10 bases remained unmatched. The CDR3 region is CASTARQGATNQPQHF. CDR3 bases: TGTGCCAGTACCGCACGACAGGGGGCTACGAATCAGCCCCAGCATTTT.

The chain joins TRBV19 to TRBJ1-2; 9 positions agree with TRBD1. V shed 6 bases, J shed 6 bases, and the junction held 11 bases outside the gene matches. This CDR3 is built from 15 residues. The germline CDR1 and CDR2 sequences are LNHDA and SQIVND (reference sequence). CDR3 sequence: CASSIMGQGIDGYTF. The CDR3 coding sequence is TGTGCCAGTAGCATTATGGGACAGGGAATTGATGGCTACACCTTC.

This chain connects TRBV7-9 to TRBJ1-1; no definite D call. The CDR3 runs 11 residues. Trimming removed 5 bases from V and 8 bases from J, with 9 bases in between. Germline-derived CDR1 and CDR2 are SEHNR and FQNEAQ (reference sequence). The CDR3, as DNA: TGTGCCAGCAGCGCGACCGGGGAAGCTTTCTTT. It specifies CASSATGEAFF.